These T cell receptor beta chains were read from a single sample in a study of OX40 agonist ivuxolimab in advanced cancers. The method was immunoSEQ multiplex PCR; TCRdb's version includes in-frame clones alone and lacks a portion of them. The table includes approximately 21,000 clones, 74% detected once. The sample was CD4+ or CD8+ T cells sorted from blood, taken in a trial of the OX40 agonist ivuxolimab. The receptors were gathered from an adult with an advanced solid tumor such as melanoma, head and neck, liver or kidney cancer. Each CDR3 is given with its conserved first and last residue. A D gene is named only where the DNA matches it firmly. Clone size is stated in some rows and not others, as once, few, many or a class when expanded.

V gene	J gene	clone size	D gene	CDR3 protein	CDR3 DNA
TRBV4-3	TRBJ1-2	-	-	CASSPGQFASGYTF	TGCGCCAGCAGCCCTGGACAGTTTGCGTCGGGCTACACCTTC
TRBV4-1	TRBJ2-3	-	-	CASSQDMITDTQYF	TGCGCCAGCAGCCAAGACATGATCACAGATACGCAGTATTTT
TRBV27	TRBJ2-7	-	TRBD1	CASSFQPGQGSYEQYF	TGTGCCAGCAGTTTTCAGCCCGGACAGGGCTCCTACGAGCAGTACTTC
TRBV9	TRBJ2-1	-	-	CASSPTKYNEQFF	TGTGCCAGCAGCCCAACCAAATACAATGAGCAGTTCTTC
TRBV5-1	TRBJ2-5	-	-	CASSLEVADSQETQYF	TGCGCCAGCAGCTTGGAGGTAGCCGATTCCCAAGAGACCCAGTACTTC
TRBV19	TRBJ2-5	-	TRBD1	CASSASGTGAETQYF	TGTGCCAGTAGTGCTTCCGGGACAGGGGCAGAGACCCAGTACTTC
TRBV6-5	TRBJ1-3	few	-	CASSYVAGSGNTIYF	TGTGCCAGCAGTTACGTCGCCGGCTCTGGAAACACCATATATTTT
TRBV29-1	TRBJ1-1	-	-	CSVEWDGEEAFF	TGCAGCGTTGAGTGGGACGGGGAGGAGGCTTTCTTT
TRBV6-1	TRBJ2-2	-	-	CASSEPDTGELFF	TGTGCCAGCAGTGAACCCGACACCGGGGAGCTGTTTTTT
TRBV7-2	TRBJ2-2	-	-	CASSLEGSTGELFF	TGTGCCAGCAGCTTAGAGGGCAGCACCGGGGAGCTGTTTTTT
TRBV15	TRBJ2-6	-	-	CATSRGGVSGANVLTF	TGTGCCACCAGCAGAGGAGGGGTTTCTGGGGCCAACGTCCTGACTTTC
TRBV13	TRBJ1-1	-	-	CASSLQQMNTEAFF	TGTGCCAGCAGCTTACAACAGATGAACACTGAAGCTTTCTTT
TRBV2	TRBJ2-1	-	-	CASRHAYNEQFF	TGTGCCAGCAGACATGCCTACAATGAGCAGTTCTTC
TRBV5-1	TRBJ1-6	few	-	CASSLSGPEGSPLHF	TGCGCCAGCAGCTTGAGTGGTCCGGAGGGTTCACCCCTCCACTTT
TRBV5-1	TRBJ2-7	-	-	CASSLGDSPYEQYF	TGCGCCAGCAGCTTGGGAGATTCACCATACGAGCAGTACTTC
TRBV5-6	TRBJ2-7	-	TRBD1	CASSPPPYRGTYEQYF	TGTGCCAGCAGCCCACCCCCTTACAGGGGCACCTACGAGCAGTACTTC
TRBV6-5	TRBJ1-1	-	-	CASSYLRTDPEAFF	TGTGCCAGCAGTTACCTGCGGACAGACCCTGAAGCTTTCTTT
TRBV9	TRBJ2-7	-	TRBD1	CASSPHPRTGVYEQYF	TGTGCCAGCAGCCCTCACCCCCGGACAGGGGTTTACGAGCAGTACTTC
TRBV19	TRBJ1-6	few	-	CASSDTYNSPLHF	TGTGCCAGTAGTGACACCTATAATTCACCCCTCCACTTT
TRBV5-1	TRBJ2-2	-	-	CASSLAEGDTGELFF	TGCGCCAGCAGCTTGGCCGAGGGAGACACCGGGGAGCTGTTTTTT
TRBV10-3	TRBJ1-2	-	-	CAISDPGADFSNYGYTF	TGTGCCATCAGTGATCCCGGGGCAGACTTCTCTAACTATGGCTACACCTTC
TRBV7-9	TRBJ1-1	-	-	CASSSSLPGTEAFF	TGTGCCAGCAGCTCCTCTCTCCCAGGGACTGAAGCTTTCTTT
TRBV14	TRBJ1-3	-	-	CASSQDWSQPSSGNTIYF	TGTGCCAGCAGCCAAGATTGGAGCCAACCGAGCTCTGGAAACACCATATATTTT
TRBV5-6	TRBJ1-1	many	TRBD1	CASSRWDRYTEAFF	TGTGCCAGCAGCCGATGGGACAGGTACACTGAAGCTTTCTTT
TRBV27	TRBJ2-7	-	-	CASSASHEQYF	TGTGCCAGCAGTGCATCCCACGAGCAGTACTTC